This record concerns one T cell receptor beta chain sequence. Trimming removed 1 base at V and 12 bases at J, with 12 bases between. Germline V CDR1 and CDR2: SEHNR, FQNEAQ (reference sequence). The CDR3 totals 12 residues. This sample is part of a study of blood T cell repertoires in COVID-19. Across the study: COVID-19 samples from acute and convalescent phases originated in the United States, Italy and Spain. PBMCs, B-cell-depleted T cells, or T cells provided the cDNA or gDNA that made up the material.

Sequencing was performed with immunoSEQ multiplex PCR; in TCRdb, only in-frame clones are kept and a portion is missing. The profile covers 84,000 or so clones, with roughly 87% appearing a single time and around 6.6% taken by the ten largest. The chain carries TRBV7-9 and TRBJ1-2; a weak D match, TRBD1 (5 bases). The TCR comes from a man in his 70s with acute or convalescent COVID-19. Sequencing was carried out using peripheral blood. In DNA form, the CDR3 reads TGTGCCAGCAGCTTAGGACTAGGGGCCCACACCTTC. It encodes CASSLGLGAHTF.